These 6 T cell receptor beta chains were all obtained from the same sample, sequenced in a study of CD8 T cells in ankylosing spondylitis. TCRdb itself ran the 5' RACE reads through MiXCR, one entry per CDR3 protein. The sample carries some 150,000 distinct CDR3 sequences, roughly 11% recorded once. The specimen was blood, either unsorted or a sorted T cell fraction (not recorded which). The receptors were sampled from a female donor with ankylosing spondylitis or in good health (not recorded which).

The chain combines TRBV3-1 with TRBJ2-1, with TRBD2 matching over 13 bases. The V gene's germline CDR1 is LGHDT and CDR2 YNNKEL (reference sequence). This CDR3 comprises 18 residues. In DNA, the CDR3 is TGTACCTTCAGTCAAGGGACTAGCGGGACGAGCTCCTACAATGAGCAGTTCTTC. Protein sequence: CTFSQGTSGTSSYNEQFF.

This clonotype was seen at least ten times. The CDR3 sequence: CACPGRAGGPWSEQFF. DNA of the CDR3: TGTGCCTGCCCCGGTCGGGCGGGGGGGCCGTGGAGTGAGCAGTTCTTC. V usage is TRBV30 and J usage is TRBJ2-1; 9 nucleotides match TRBD2. This CDR3 has 16 amino acids. Germline CDR1 GTSNPN, CDR2 SVGIG (reference sequence). V lost 6 bases, J lost 9 bases, and 18 bases stayed unmatched.

The chain employs TRBV11-2 and TRBJ2-3; the D gene could be TRBD1 or TRBD2 (5 bases each). V dropped 2 bases and J dropped 1 base, with 10 bases sitting between them. This CDR3 has 15 residues. Germline V lookup: CDR1 SGHAT, CDR2 FQNNGV. The CDR3 DNA is TGTGCCAGCAGCTTAAACGTGGGGGGCACAGATACGCAGTATTTT. This codes for CASSLNVGGTDTQYF.

There are many counts of this clonotype. This chain uses TRBV10-2 with TRBJ2-2; tentatively, D is TRBD2 (6 bases). Trimming stripped 4 bases from V and 4 bases from J, with 7 bases between. Germline V gene sequence: CDR1 WSHSY, CDR2 SAAADI. CDR3 length: 13 amino acids. The CDR3 reads CASSGEVTGELFF. In nucleotides, the CDR3 is TGCGCCAGCAGTGGGGAGGTCACCGGGGAGCTGTTTTTT.

This clonotype appeared many times. The chain recombines TRBV3-1 with TRBJ2-7; perhaps D is TRBD1 or TRBD2 (5 bases each). The CDR3 extends over 15 amino acids. With 0 bases removed from V and 4 bases from J, the gap between germline ends came to 13 bases. Germline V gene sequence: CDR1 LGHDT, CDR2 YNNKEL (reference sequence). CDR3 bases: TGTGCCAGCAGCCAAGACTCCGGGGCTTGGTACGAGCAGTACTTC. As protein: CASSQDSGAWYEQYF.

This clonotype occurred many times. The chain is built from TRBV5-1 and TRBJ1-2, with unresolved D. Trimming took off 0 bases at V and 2 bases at J, with 11 bases between the two ends. This CDR3 has 15 residues. Germline V gene sequence: CDR1 SGHRS, CDR2 YFSETQ. The CDR3 reads CASSLAPGTNYGYTF. The DNA of the CDR3 is TGCGCCAGCAGCTTGGCCCCGGGTACGAACTATGGCTACACCTTC.